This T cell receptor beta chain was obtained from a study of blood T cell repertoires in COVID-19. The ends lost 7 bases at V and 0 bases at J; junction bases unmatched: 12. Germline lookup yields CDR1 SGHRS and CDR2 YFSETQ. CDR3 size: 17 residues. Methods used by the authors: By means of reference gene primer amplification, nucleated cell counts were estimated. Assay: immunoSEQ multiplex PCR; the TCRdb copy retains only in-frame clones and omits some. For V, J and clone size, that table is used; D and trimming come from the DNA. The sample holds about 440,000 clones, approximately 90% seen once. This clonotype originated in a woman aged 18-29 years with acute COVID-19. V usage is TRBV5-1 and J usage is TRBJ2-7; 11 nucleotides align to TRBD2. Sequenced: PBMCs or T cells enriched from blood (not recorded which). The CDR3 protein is CASRASSGRAYSYEQYF. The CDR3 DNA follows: TGCGCCAGCCGAGCCAGTAGCGGGAGGGCCTACTCCTACGAGCAGTACTTC.